A single T cell receptor (beta chain) is shown here with its context. This sample was included in a study of T cells expressing NK-cell markers. TCRdb reprocessed the 5' RACE reads, keeping one entry per CDR3 protein, no DNA. Its table lists about 380,000 distinct CDR3 sequences. CDR1 is MNHNS, CDR2 SASEGT, per germline. The CDR3 runs to 15 residues. The chain carries TRBV6-1 and TRBJ2-3; TCRdb lists TRBD1, though no DNA is available to test this call. The TCR was taken from a man between 18 and 69 years old in good health. The sequencing input was blood T cells: a sorted CD56 or NKG2C T cell subset, CD4+ or CD8+ T cells, or bulk PBMC T cells (not recorded which). This CDR3 reads CATSKSGARVDTQYF.